This T cell receptor (beta chain) originates from a study of blood T cell repertoires in COVID-19. The CDR3 runs to 14 residues. Germline V lookup: CDR1 LNHDA, CDR2 SQIVND (reference sequence). The V gene lost 3 bases and the J gene lost 2 bases, with 9 bases spanning the gap. Assay: immunoSEQ multiplex PCR; the TCRdb copy retains only in-frame clones and omits some. The sample yields some 96,000 clones, approximately 80% seen once. The V gene is TRBV19, the J gene TRBJ2-3; D possibly corresponds to TRBD1 (5 bases). Source material: peripheral blood. The sequence was obtained from a woman between 70 and 85 years old with acute or convalescent COVID-19. The CDR3 is CASSITGYTDTQYF. The CDR3 nucleotides read TGTGCCAGTAGTATTACAGGTTACACAGATACGCAGTATTTT.